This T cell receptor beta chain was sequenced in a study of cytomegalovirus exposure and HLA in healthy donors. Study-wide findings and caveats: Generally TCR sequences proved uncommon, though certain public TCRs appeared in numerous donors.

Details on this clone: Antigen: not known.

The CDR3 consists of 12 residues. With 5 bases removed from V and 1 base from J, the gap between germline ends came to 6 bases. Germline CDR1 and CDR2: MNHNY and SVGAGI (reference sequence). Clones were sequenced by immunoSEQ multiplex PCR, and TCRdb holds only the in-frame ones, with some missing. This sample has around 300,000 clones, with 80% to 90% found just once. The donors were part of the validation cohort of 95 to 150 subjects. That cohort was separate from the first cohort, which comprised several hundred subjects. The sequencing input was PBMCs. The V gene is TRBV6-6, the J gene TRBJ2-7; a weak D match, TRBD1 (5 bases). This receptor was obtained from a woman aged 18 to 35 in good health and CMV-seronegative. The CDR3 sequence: CASSGASYEQYF. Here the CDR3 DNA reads TGTGCCAGCAGTGGGGCTTCCTACGAGCAGTACTTC.